A single sample gave rise to the 5 T cell receptor beta chains below, sequenced in a study of cytomegalovirus exposure and HLA in healthy donors. 60 Vbeta and 13 Jbeta primers were used in PCR. TCRdb's copy holds only in-frame clones and misses some; the assay was immunoSEQ multiplex PCR. Found here are under 75,000 clones, 65% to 70% of them singletons; the top ten hold over 15%. Specimen: PBMCs. All receptors derive from a man aged 35 to 55 in good health and CMV-seropositive.

V gene TRBV27 combines with J gene TRBJ1-5; D unclear. Germline CDR1 reads MNHEY; CDR2 reads SMNVEV (reference sequence). The CDR3 runs 13 residues. V lost 0 bases and J 7 bases, leaving 7 bases between the germline ends. CDR3 nucleotides: TGTGCCAGCAGTTTATCGATCAGGCAGCCCCAGCATTTT. Translated, it gives CASSLSIRQPQHF.

The chain joins TRBV19 to TRBJ1-5; D is possibly TRBD1 (5 bases). Trimming cost V 7 bases and J 6 bases, with 13 bases left between them. The CDR3 is 13 residues long. The germline gives CDR1 LNHDA, CDR2 SQIVND (reference sequence). CDR3 loop: CASTRPGGQPQHF. The CDR3 coding sequence is TGTGCCAGTACCCGGCCGGGGGGTCAGCCCCAGCATTTT.

The chain carries TRBV7-9 and TRBJ2-5; 7 bases are a match to TRBD1. Germline-derived CDR1 and CDR2 are SEHNR and FQNEAQ (reference sequence). V gave up 5 bases and J gave up 3 bases; unmatched junction bases: 9. The CDR3 has 15 residues. For the CDR3, the DNA is TGTGCCAGCAGCCCTCGAGGGGGCTTGGAAGAGACCCAGTACTTC. Protein sequence: CASSPRGGLEETQYF.

The V call is TRBV18, the J call TRBJ1-6; D gene ambiguous. The CDR3 covers 13 residues. The germline V and J ends were trimmed by 6 bases and 9 bases, with 12 bases remaining between them. CDR1 and CDR2 (germline): KGHSH, LQKENI. The CDR3 spells CASSERESSPLHF. CDR3 DNA: TGTGCCAGCTCCGAGAGGGAGAGTTCACCCCTCCACTTT. Based on the CDR3 plus reference TRBV18 and TRBJ1-6, the full variable domain is NAGVMQNPRHLVRRRGQEARLRCSPMKGHSHVYWYRQLPEEGLKFMVYLQKENIIDESGMPKERFSAEFPKEGPSILRIQQVVRGDSAAYFCASSERESSPLHFGNGTRLTVT.

This clone was recorded only once. The chain uses TRBV6-6 and TRBJ2-7; D is perhaps TRBD2 (5 bases). Germline loops: CDR1 MNHNY, CDR2 SVGAGI (reference sequence). Trimming shortened V by 2 bases and J by 0 bases, and 11 bases separated the two germline ends. This CDR3 is 15 amino acids long. This chain's CDR3 is CASSYVAGSSYEQYF. CDR3 coding DNA: TGTGCCAGCAGTTACGTTGCGGGTAGCTCCTACGAGCAGTACTTC.